This TCR beta chain originates from a study of vaccination effects on CD4 cells after COVID-19. Study in general: Two-dose vaccination with either BNT162b2 or mRNA-1273 was given to the participants.

The culture ran for about 11 days, and then CD4+ T cells were isolated. Cultures received IL-2 medium that replaced half the medium on days 3 and 7. Whole-study results and caveats: The study found marked clonal contraction of infection- and vaccine-induced clones late after vaccination. After vaccination of healthy people, only 1 of 255 vaccine-induced clones cross-reacted with common cold coronaviruses.

Measured with immunoSEQ multiplex PCR; TCRdb has only the in-frame clones, and not every one. This sample has tens of thousands of clones, with approximately 72% found just once. This clone was seen just once. Its antigen is as yet unknown. The receptor was isolated from a human donor who received a COVID-19 vaccine. The source was CD4+ T cells from PBMCs cultured without peptide, collected before COVID-19 vaccination.

Written as DNA, the CDR3 is TGTGCCAGCAGGGGACAGGCAGTAGATACGCAGTATTTT. It codes for CASRGQAVDTQYF. The chain is built from TRBV28 and TRBJ2-3, with TRBD1 matching 8 bases. From germline, CDR1 is MDHEN and CDR2 SYDVKM. Trimming at V came to 6 bases and at J to 5 bases, leaving 4 bases not matched to a gene. CDR3 length: 13 residues.